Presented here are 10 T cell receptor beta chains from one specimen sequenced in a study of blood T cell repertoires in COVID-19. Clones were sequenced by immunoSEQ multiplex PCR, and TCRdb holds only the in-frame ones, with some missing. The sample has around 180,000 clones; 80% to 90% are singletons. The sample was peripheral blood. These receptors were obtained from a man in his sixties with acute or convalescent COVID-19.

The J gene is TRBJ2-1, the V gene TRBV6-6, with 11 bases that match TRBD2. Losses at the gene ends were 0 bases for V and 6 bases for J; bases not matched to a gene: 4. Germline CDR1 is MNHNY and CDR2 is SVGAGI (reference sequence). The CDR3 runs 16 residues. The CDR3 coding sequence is TGTGCCAGCAGTTACTCCACCCTAGCGGGAGGCAATGAGCAGTTCTTC. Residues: CASSYSTLAGGNEQFF.

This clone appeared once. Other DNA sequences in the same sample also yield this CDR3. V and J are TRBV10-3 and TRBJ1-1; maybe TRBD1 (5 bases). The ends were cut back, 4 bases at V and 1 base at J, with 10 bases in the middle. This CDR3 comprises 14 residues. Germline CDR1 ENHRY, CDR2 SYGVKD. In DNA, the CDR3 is TGTGCCATCAGTGTGGGCCAGGGGAACACTGAAGCTTTCTTT. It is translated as CAISVGQGNTEAFF.

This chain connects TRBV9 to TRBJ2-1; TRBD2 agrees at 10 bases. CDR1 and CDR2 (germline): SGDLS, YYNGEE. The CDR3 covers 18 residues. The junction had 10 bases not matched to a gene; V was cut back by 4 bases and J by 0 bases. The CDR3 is CASSPILAGAGSYNEQFF. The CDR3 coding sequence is TGTGCCAGCAGCCCAATCCTAGCGGGAGCGGGCTCCTACAATGAGCAGTTCTTC.

The CDR3 DNA sequence: TGTGCCAGCAGCTGGGGGGTCGGGACAGGGGTTTTCAATGAGCAGTTCTTC. Encoded protein: CASSWGVGTGVFNEQFF. The chain couples TRBV11-2 to TRBJ2-1, with 10 bases lining up with TRBD1. This CDR3 is 17 amino acids long. CDR1 is SGHAT, CDR2 FQNNGV, per germline. Unmatched junction bases numbered 12, after V lost 4 bases and J lost 6 bases.

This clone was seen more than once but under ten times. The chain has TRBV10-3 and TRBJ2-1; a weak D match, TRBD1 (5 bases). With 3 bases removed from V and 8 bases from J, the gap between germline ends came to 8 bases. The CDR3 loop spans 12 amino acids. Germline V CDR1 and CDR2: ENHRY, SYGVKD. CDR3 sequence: CAISEDSYEQFF. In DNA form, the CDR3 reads TGTGCCATCAGTGAAGACAGTTATGAGCAGTTCTTC.

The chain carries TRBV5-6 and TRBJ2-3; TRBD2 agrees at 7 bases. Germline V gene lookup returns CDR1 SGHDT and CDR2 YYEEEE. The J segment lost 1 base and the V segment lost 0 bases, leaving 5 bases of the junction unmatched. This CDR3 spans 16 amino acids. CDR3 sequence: CASSLEGRARTDTQYF. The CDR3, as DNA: TGTGCCAGCAGCTTGGAAGGGAGGGCCCGCACAGATACGCAGTATTTT. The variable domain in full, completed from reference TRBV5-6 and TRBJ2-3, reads DAGVTQSPTHLIKTRGQQVTLRCSPKSGHDTVSWYQQALGQGPQFIFQYYEEEERQRGNFPDRFSGHQFPNYSSELNVNALLLGDSALYLCASSLEGRARTDTQYFGPGTRLTVL.

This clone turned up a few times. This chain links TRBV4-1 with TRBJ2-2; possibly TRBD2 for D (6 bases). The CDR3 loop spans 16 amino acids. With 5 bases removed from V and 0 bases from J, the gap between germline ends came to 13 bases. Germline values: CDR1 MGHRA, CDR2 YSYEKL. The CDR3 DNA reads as TGCGCCAGCAGCTCCGGGACTGCAACGAACACCGGGGAGCTGTTTTTT. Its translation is CASSSGTATNTGELFF.

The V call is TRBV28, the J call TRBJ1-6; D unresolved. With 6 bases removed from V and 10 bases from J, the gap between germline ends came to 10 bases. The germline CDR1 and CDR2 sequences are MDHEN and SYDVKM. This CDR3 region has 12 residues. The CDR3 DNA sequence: TGTGCCAGCAGATGGAGCGGCTCACCCCTCCACTTT. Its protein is CASRWSGSPLHF.

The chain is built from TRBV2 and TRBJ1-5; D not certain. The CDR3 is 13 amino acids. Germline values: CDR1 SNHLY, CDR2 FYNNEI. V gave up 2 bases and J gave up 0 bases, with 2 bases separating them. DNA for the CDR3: TGTGCCAGCAGTGAACATAGCAATCAGCCCCAGCATTTT. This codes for CASSEHSNQPQHF.

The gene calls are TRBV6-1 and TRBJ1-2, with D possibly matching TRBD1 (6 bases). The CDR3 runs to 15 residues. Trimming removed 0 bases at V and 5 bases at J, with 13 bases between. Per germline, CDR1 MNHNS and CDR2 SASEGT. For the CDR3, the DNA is TGTGCCAGCAGTGAAGCTTTCGGACAGCAATATGGCTACACCTTC. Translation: CASSEAFGQQYGYTF.